In its sample, the clone carrying this TCR beta chain was seen a few times. Profiling relied on immunoSEQ multiplex PCR, and the TCRdb table lists in-frame clones only, not all of them. The table has roughly 150,000 clones, approximately 90% seen once. The data were taken from a study of blood T cell repertoires in COVID-19. Study as a whole: Acute and convalescent COVID-19 specimens originated in the United States, Italy and Spain.

CDR3 size: 14 residues. V was trimmed by 2 bases and J by 0 bases, leaving 10 bases between them. Germline CDR1 GTSNPN, CDR2 SVGIG (reference sequence). The sequencing sample was made of peripheral blood. This TCR was recovered from a human donor in a cohort sampled during active COVID-19. The genes are TRBV30 and TRBJ2-5; D possibly corresponds to TRBD1 (6 bases). CDR3 in amino acids: CAWSNTGNQETQYF. The CDR3 nucleotides are TGTGCCTGGAGTAATACAGGGAACCAAGAGACCCAGTACTTC.